Presented here are 32 T cell receptor beta chains from one specimen sequenced in a study of technical replicates of blood from a few donors. This table comes from immunoSEQ multiplex PCR, and its TCRdb copy is limited to in-frame clones, with some not included. The sample holds approximately 41,000 clones, around 96% seen once. The sequenced sample consisted of T cells isolated from PBMCs. These receptors originate from a human donor in good health.

The CDR3 DNA follows: TGTGCCAGCAGTCTTAGACTGAGGTACCACGAGCAGTACTTC. It specifies CASSLRLRYHEQYF. This chain uses TRBV28 with TRBJ2-7; D remains unclear. Germline V gene data show CDR1 as MDHEN and CDR2 as SYDVKM. This CDR3 comprises 14 residues. V was pared by 5 bases and J by 5 bases, with 16 bases between.

The rearrangement joins TRBV4-3 to TRBJ1-2; D perhaps matches TRBD1 (5 bases). Germline loops: CDR1 LGHNA, CDR2 YSLEER. V gave up 0 bases and J gave up 8 bases, with 13 bases separating them. The CDR3 extends over 14 amino acids. CDR3 protein: CASSQDPDSAGYTF. CDR3 coding DNA: TGCGCCAGCAGCCAAGATCCCGACAGTGCAGGCTACACCTTC.

This sequence joins TRBV5-6 and TRBJ1-2, with a tentative D call TRBD1 (6 bases). This CDR3 spans 17 amino acids. V shed 3 bases and J shed 2 bases, with 20 bases lying between them. The germline CDR1 and CDR2 sequences are SGHDT and YYEEEE. The CDR3 protein is CASSSHRELLPNYGYTF. The CDR3 bases are TGTGCCAGCAGCTCTCACAGGGAGCTCCTCCCCAACTATGGCTACACCTTC. Drawing the rest from reference TRBV5-6 and TRBJ1-2, the complete variable domain is DAGVTQSPTHLIKTRGQQVTLRCSPKSGHDTVSWYQQALGQGPQFIFQYYEEEERQRGNFPDRFSGHQFPNYSSELNVNALLLGDSALYLCASSSHRELLPNYGYTFGSGTRLTVV.

The V and J genes are TRBV5-1 and TRBJ1-2, with TRBD1 identical over 9 bases. CDR1 is SGHRS and CDR2 is YFSETQ in the germline V gene. This CDR3 comprises 12 residues. J gave up 8 bases and V 7 bases, and 6 bases lay outside the gene matches. The chain's CDR3 is CASGTGTQGYTF. The CDR3 bases are TGCGCCAGCGGGACAGGGACACAGGGCTACACCTTC.

The chain combines TRBV11-3 with TRBJ2-7; D may be TRBD1 (6 bases). V was pared by 0 bases and J by 5 bases, with 14 bases between. The CDR3 covers 15 residues. Germline values: CDR1 SGHNT, CDR2 YENEEA. For the CDR3, the DNA is TGTGCCAGCAGCTTAGAACTGGGGGCGCAAAACGAGCAGTACTTC. Protein product: CASSLELGAQNEQYF.

This sequence joins TRBV11-2 and TRBJ2-5; 8 bases match TRBD1. CDR3 size: 16 residues. CDR1 is SGHAT and CDR2 is FQNNGV in the germline V gene. The V gene end was trimmed by 1 base and the J gene end by 2 bases; junction bases not matched to a gene: 6. The CDR3 spells CASSLAPTGEQETQYF. The CDR3 nucleotides are TGTGCCAGCAGCTTAGCCCCGACAGGGGAACAAGAGACCCAGTACTTC.

The genes are TRBV29-1 and TRBJ2-3; TRBD2 aligns across 7 bases. Trimming at V came to 2 bases and at J to 6 bases, leaving 2 bases not matched to a gene. This CDR3 contains 12 residues. The germline CDR1 and CDR2 sequences are SQVTM and ANQGSEA. CDR3 amino acids: CSVEYSGDTQYF. The DNA for the CDR3 is TGCAGCGTTGAATATAGCGGGGATACGCAGTATTTT.

The rearrangement uses TRBV6-6 and TRBJ1-1, with 10 bases lining up with TRBD1. The CDR3 extends over 16 amino acids. Germline V gene data show CDR1 as MNHNY and CDR2 as SVGAGI (reference sequence). V was pared by 7 bases and J by 5 bases, with 13 bases of the junction left unmatched. CDR3 protein: CASNGQGGTSVTEAFF. DNA of the CDR3: TGTGCCAGCAACGGACAGGGGGGAACGAGCGTAACTGAAGCTTTCTTT.

This chain connects TRBV10-3 to TRBJ2-3; TRBD2 agrees at 9 bases. This CDR3 contains 14 residues. Per the germline V gene, CDR1 is ENHRY and CDR2 is SYGVKD. J gave up 1 base and V 6 bases, and 2 bases lay outside the gene matches. CDR3 loop: CAISLAGGTDTQYF. CDR3 bases: TGTGCCATCAGCTTAGCGGGAGGCACAGATACGCAGTATTTT.

The chain joins TRBV30 to TRBJ1-2; TRBD1 is a possible D gene (6 bases). The CDR3 loop spans 14 amino acids. Trimming removed 4 bases at V and 4 bases at J, with 16 bases between. The V gene's germline CDR1 is GTSNPN and CDR2 SVGIG (reference sequence). CDR3: CAWIRSDRAYGYTF. In DNA form, the CDR3 reads TGTGCCTGGATTCGGTCGGACAGAGCCTATGGCTACACCTTC.

The rearrangement links TRBV6-5 to TRBJ1-5; no definite D call. The V and J ends lost 0 bases and 4 bases respectively, with 4 bases between them. CDR1 is MNHEY, CDR2 SVGAGI, per germline. The CDR3 is 13 residues long. The CDR3 DNA reads TGTGCCAGCAGTTACTCCCAAAATCAGCCCCAGCATTTT. It codes for CASSYSQNQPQHF.

The chain has TRBV10-3 and TRBJ1-1, with 7 bases that match TRBD1. The germline CDR1 and CDR2 sequences are ENHRY and SYGVKD. V was pared by 6 bases and J by 0 bases, with 10 bases of the junction left unmatched. CDR3 size: 16 residues. DNA for the CDR3: TGTGCCATCAGGATAGGAAACAGGGGCATGAACACTGAAGCTTTCTTT. As protein: CAIRIGNRGMNTEAFF.

DNA for the CDR3: TGTGCCAGCCGACAGGCGAACACTGAAGCTTTCTTT. Translation gives CASRQANTEAFF. V and J are TRBV28 and TRBJ1-1, with D maybe TRBD1 (6 bases). The length of the CDR3 is 12 residues. Trimming shortened V by 8 bases and J by 1 base, and 8 bases separated the two germline ends. Per germline, CDR1 MDHEN and CDR2 SYDVKM.

The chain joins TRBV4-1 to TRBJ2-5, with 8 positions matching TRBD2. Germline assignment: CDR1 MGHRA and CDR2 YSYEKL. V trimming: 4 bases; J trimming: 2 bases; junction bases outside the gene matches: 6. CDR3 length equals 15 residues. The CDR3 spells CASSPRLARQETQYF. CDR3 nucleotides: TGCGCCAGCAGCCCCCGACTAGCGCGTCAAGAGACCCAGTACTTC.

The chain is built from TRBV30 and TRBJ1-5, with TRBD1 matching over 8 bases. The trim removed 2 bases at V and 6 bases at J, leaving 6 bases unmatched. The germline V gene encodes CDR1 GTSNPN and CDR2 SVGIG (reference sequence). The CDR3 consists of 14 residues. CDR3 in amino acids: CAWSSGQEFQPQHF. As DNA, the CDR3 is TGTGCCTGGAGTTCGGGACAGGAATTTCAGCCCCAGCATTTT.

V gene TRBV27 combines with J gene TRBJ2-2; tentatively, D is TRBD2 (5 bases). The length of the CDR3 is 17 residues. Between the trimmed V and J ends, which lost 4 bases and 2 bases, there was a span of 17 bases. The germline CDR1 and CDR2 sequences are MNHEY and SMNVEV (reference sequence). CDR3 nucleotide sequence: TGTGCCAGCAGTTCGCAGATCCTAGCAGCAAACACCGGGGAGCTGTTTTTT. It codes for CASSSQILAANTGELFF.

This rearrangement joins TRBV13 to TRBJ1-2; TRBD1 matches 9 bases. The CDR3 sequence is 14 residues long. V dropped 6 bases and J dropped 8; count of bases not matched to a gene: 10. Germline V lookup: CDR1 PRHDT, CDR2 FYEKMQ (reference sequence). The CDR3, as DNA: TGTGCCAGCAGTCGTCGGGGACAGGGCGCGGGCTACACCTTC. It translates to CASSRRGQGAGYTF. Full variable domain (rest looked up from reference TRBV13 and TRBJ1-2): AAGVIQSPRHLIKEKRETATLKCYPIPRHDTVYWYQQGPGQDPQFLISFYEKMQSDKGSIPDRFSAQQFSDYHSELNMSSLELGDSALYFCASSRRGQGAGYTFGSGTRLTVV.

The chain is built from TRBV4-1 and TRBJ2-3, with a weak D call TRBD2 (6 bases). CDR3 length: 18 amino acids. V lost 4 bases and J 2 bases, leaving 22 bases between the germline ends. Germline values: CDR1 MGHRA, CDR2 YSYEKL. The DNA for the CDR3 is TGCGCCAGCAGCCGGCGGGGCAGGGAGGCGGCATACACAGATACGCAGTATTTT. Residues: CASSRRGREAAYTDTQYF.

J is TRBJ2-1 and V is TRBV6-4, with 9 positions matching TRBD1. The V gene's germline CDR1 is MRHNA and CDR2 SNTAGT. The CDR3 contains 16 residues. V dropped 2 bases and J dropped 4; count of bases not matched to a gene: 6. The CDR3 DNA follows: TGTGCCAGCAGTGACCTACAGGGGGCGAGGTACAATGAGCAGTTCTTC. It yields the protein CASSDLQGARYNEQFF.

The J gene is TRBJ1-2, the V gene TRBV4-1; perhaps TRBD1 as D (6 bases). The germline V and J ends were trimmed by 0 bases and 1 base, with 18 bases remaining between them. The germline V gene has CDR1 MGHRA and CDR2 YSYEKL. CDR3 length: 18 amino acids. CDR3 DNA: TGCGCCAGCAGCCAAGATATCAGGTACAGGGCGTTTAACTATGGCTACACCTTC. This translates into CASSQDIRYRAFNYGYTF.

The chain recombines TRBV5-1 with TRBJ1-2; 8 bases line up with TRBD1. J lost 7 bases, V lost 3 bases, and 5 bases had no gene match. CDR1 SGHRS and CDR2 YFSETQ come from the germline V gene. CDR3 length: 13 amino acids. CDR3 sequence reads: CASSSTGGSGYTF. DNA of the CDR3: TGCGCCAGCAGCTCAACAGGGGGGTCTGGCTACACCTTC.

The rearrangement joins TRBV27 to TRBJ2-2; no reliable D call. The CDR3 is 15 residues long. Germline V gives CDR1 MNHEY, CDR2 SMNVEV (reference sequence). V was trimmed by 3 bases and J by 5 bases, leaving 13 bases between them. The CDR3 DNA reads TGTGCCAGCAGTTTTAGCTACCACCAAACCGGGGAGCTGTTTTTT. It codes for CASSFSYHQTGELFF.

J is TRBJ1-2 and V is TRBV7-2; D is ambiguous. The ends were cut back, 5 bases at V and 0 bases at J, with 7 bases in the middle. The CDR3 loop spans 13 amino acids. CDR1 is SGHTA, CDR2 FQGNSA, per germline. The CDR3 region is CASSRGANYGYTF. CDR3 in DNA: TGTGCCAGCAGCCGGGGAGCTAACTATGGCTACACCTTC.

The rearrangement links TRBV28 to TRBJ2-3; 9 positions agree with TRBD2. The V gene end was trimmed by 5 bases and the J gene end by 2 bases; junction bases not matched to a gene: 14. The CDR3 is made up of 18 amino acids. Germline V lookup: CDR1 MDHEN, CDR2 SYDVKM. The DNA of the CDR3 is TGTGCCAGCAGTCGCACCGGAAAAGCGGGAGGAATCACAGATACGCAGTATTTT. As protein: CASSRTGKAGGITDTQYF.

The chain links TRBV19 to TRBJ1-1, with a weak D call TRBD1 (6 bases). The CDR3 loop spans 15 amino acids. V lost 4 bases and J 5 bases, leaving 17 bases between the germline ends. Germline assignment: CDR1 LNHDA and CDR2 SQIVND (reference sequence). Here the CDR3 reads CASSTLARGNTEAFF. The CDR3 DNA is TGTGCCAGTAGTACCCTAGCAAGGGGGAATACTGAAGCTTTCTTT.

The chain uses TRBV5-1 and TRBJ2-7; 11 bases match TRBD1. This CDR3 spans 15 amino acids. Germline trimming cut 0 bases from V and 6 bases from J; bases unmatched to any gene: 5. Looked up from germline, CDR1 is SGHRS and CDR2 is YFSETQ. The CDR3 region is CASSLARDRGSEQYF. For the CDR3, the DNA is TGCGCCAGCAGCTTGGCCCGGGACAGGGGGTCCGAGCAGTACTTC.

The chain links TRBV11-2 to TRBJ1-4; D is ambiguous. The ends were cut back, 1 base at V and 6 bases at J, with 9 bases in the middle. Germline values: CDR1 SGHAT, CDR2 FQNNGV. The CDR3 length is 14 residues. CDR3 nucleotides: TGTGCCAGCAGCTTAGGCCAGATATATGAAAAACTGTTTTTT. It specifies CASSLGQIYEKLFF.

This clone was observed a single time. This sequence joins TRBV6-5 and TRBJ2-7; maybe TRBD1 (6 bases). Deletions cut 2 bases from V and 5 bases from J, with 10 bases between. CDR3 size: 13 residues. The germline gives CDR1 MNHEY, CDR2 SVGAGI. CDR3 coding DNA: TGTGCCAGCAGTTACGGGGGCCAGGACGAGCAGTACTTC. Translation: CASSYGGQDEQYF.

V and J are TRBV6-5 and TRBJ2-3, with a tentative D call TRBD2 (6 bases). The CDR3 totals 16 residues. Germline V gene lookup returns CDR1 MNHEY and CDR2 SVGAGI. The V and J ends lost 2 bases and 6 bases respectively, with 18 bases between them. The CDR3 DNA is TGTGCCAGCAGTTACATCAGCGGTACCCGGGGGGATACGCAGTATTTT. It translates to CASSYISGTRGDTQYF.

The chain employs TRBV5-1 and TRBJ1-4; D is unresolved. Deletions cut 0 bases from V and 6 bases from J, with 12 bases between. This CDR3 is built from 15 residues. Germline values: CDR1 SGHRS, CDR2 YFSETQ. In DNA, the CDR3 is TGCGCCAGCAGCTTGGACGCAGGCGCCTATGAAAAACTGTTTTTT. It codes for CASSLDAGAYEKLFF.

This clone turned up a few times. This chain links TRBV4-2 with TRBJ2-3, with D possibly being TRBD1 (5 bases). This CDR3 has 15 amino acids. Trimming removed 3 bases from V and 5 bases from J, with 15 bases in between. Germline CDR1 LGHNA, CDR2 YNFKEQ. The CDR3 nucleotides are TGTGCCAGCAGCCAGGAGTCGAGGACAAAAGATACGCAGTATTTT. Translating it yields CASSQESRTKDTQYF.

This clone was counted a single time. The CDR3, as DNA: TGTGCCACTGTGGACAGGACTAACTATGGCTACACCTTC. It codes for CATVDRTNYGYTF. The genes are TRBV10-3 and TRBJ1-2, with 7 bases fitting TRBD1. After removal of 10 bases from V and 0 bases from J, the junction contained 5 bases not matched to a gene. CDR1 ENHRY and CDR2 SYGVKD come from the germline V gene. The CDR3 is 13 amino acids.